This entry is about one TCR beta chain. Its cognate antigen is unknown. The data originate from a study of cytomegalovirus exposure and HLA in healthy donors. PCR employed 60 Vbeta and 13 Jbeta primers. Method: immunoSEQ multiplex PCR; TCRdb's copy keeps in-frame clones and lacks some. The sample has over 80,000 clones; over 65% are singletons. V lost 1 base, J lost 4 bases, and 1 base stayed unmatched. Germline CDR1 is LGHNA and CDR2 is YSLEER. The length of the CDR3 is 13 residues. General study points: A later analysis by the authors found several of the most significant clusters apparently linked to common viral pathogens.

The receptor was derived from a man between 60 and 75 years old in good health and CMV-seropositive. The chain uses TRBV4-3 and TRBJ2-7, with 7 bases matching TRBD1. The sequenced sample was PBMCs. The CDR3 loop is CASSQGTGYEQYF. DNA for the CDR3: TGCGCCAGCAGCCAAGGGACAGGATACGAGCAGTACTTC.